This T cell receptor beta chain originates from a study of OX40 agonist ivuxolimab in advanced cancers. Study-level background: Ivuxolimab is an agonistic anti-OX40 (CD134) antibody, and patients were treated with it. Among those treated, three patients had partial responses, one with hepatocellular carcinoma and two with cutaneous melanoma.

Comment on this clone: Antigen unknown.

Some clones are missing from TCRdb's copy, which holds only in-frame ones; the method was immunoSEQ multiplex PCR. The data contain tens of thousands of clones, around 81% of them seen just once; the ten biggest clones take up roughly 4.2%. Study-wide findings and caveats: Among the least clonally expanded were partial responders at 0.1-3.0 mg/kg. Researchers report that CD8+ T cells had, on average, more expanded clones than CD4+.

V was cut by 0 bases and J by 8 bases, with 15 bases left in between. The germline V gene encodes CDR1 SGDLS and CDR2 YYNGEE. The CDR3 has 15 amino acids. The V call is TRBV9, the J call TRBJ1-3; a weak D match, TRBD1 (6 bases). This TCR was recovered from an adult with an advanced solid tumor such as melanoma, head and neck, liver or kidney cancer. The sample consisted of CD4+ or CD8+ T cells sorted from blood, taken in a trial of the OX40 agonist ivuxolimab. The CDR3 loop is CASSVVGASGDTIYF. The DNA for the CDR3 is TGTGCCAGCAGCGTAGTGGGGGCGTCCGGGGACACCATATATTTT.